This paragraph reports one TCR beta chain. At one boundary the junction diverges from the germline segment, which might be a read error. The sample belongs to a study of blood T cell repertoires in COVID-19. About the research overall: Both acute and convalescent COVID-19 samples were obtained from the United States, Italy and Spain.

Data came from immunoSEQ multiplex PCR; TCRdb stores just in-frame clones and leaves some out. The data hold 150,000 to 250,000 clones, with approximately 80% observed a single time. Self-reported history from a screening survey and questionnaire set each donor's cohort. In Cohort 3, a recovered donor had either two negative PCRs, clearance, or symptom resolution. The germline gives CDR1 SGHTA, CDR2 FQGNSA. The CDR3 extends over 15 amino acids. The TCR was taken from a man between 35 and 55 years old who had recovered from COVID-19. The V and J genes are TRBV7-2 and TRBJ2-2, with D tentatively TRBD2 (6 bases). Sequenced material: PBMCs or T cells enriched from blood (not recorded which). For the CDR3, the DNA is TGTGCCAGCAGTTTAGGACTAACCTACACCGGGGAGCTGTTTTTT. Its protein is CASSLGLTYTGELFF.